This entry lists 12 T cell receptor beta chains sequenced from one sample in a study of cytomegalovirus exposure and HLA in healthy donors. PCR used 60 Vbeta primers and 13 Jbeta primers. The repertoire was sequenced with immunoSEQ multiplex PCR; TCRdb's copy has only in-frame clones and lacks some. The sample contains some 110,000 clones, roughly four fifths of which appear only once. Sequencing was done on a sample of PBMCs. The receptors stem from a man aged 55 to 70 in good health and CMV-seronegative.

The chain employs TRBV7-3 and TRBJ1-2, with 7 bases that match TRBD1. The CDR3 runs 15 residues. The junction had 5 bases not matched to a gene; V was cut back by 0 bases and J by 4 bases. Germline V lookup: CDR1 SGHTA, CDR2 FQGTGA. CDR3 loop: CASSLTAGTVYGYTF. In nucleotides, the CDR3 is TGTGCCAGCAGCTTAACCGCCGGGACAGTCTATGGCTACACCTTC.

The chain couples TRBV7-9 to TRBJ1-2; no reliable D call. CDR1 SEHNR and CDR2 FQNEAQ come from the germline V gene (reference sequence). Deletions cut 5 bases from V and 5 bases from J, with 9 bases between. The CDR3 is made up of 12 amino acids. CDR3 sequence (DNA): TGTGCCAGCAGCCTTTTGCGATATGGCTACACCTTC. Translating it yields CASSLLRYGYTF.

The chain joins TRBV5-1 to TRBJ1-1; 7 bases align to TRBD1. The trim removed 1 base at V and 0 bases at J, leaving 6 bases unmatched. The CDR3 length is 16 residues. In germline, CDR1 is SGHRS, CDR2 YFSETQ. Written as DNA, the CDR3 is TGCGCCAGCAGCTTGAGCGTCAGGGGGATGAACACTGAAGCTTTCTTT. Protein sequence: CASSLSVRGMNTEAFF.

In DNA form, the CDR3 reads TGTGCCAGCAGCGGTACGACTATTCGCACAGATACGCAGTATTTT. Its protein product is CASSGTTIRTDTQYF. This chain joins TRBV7-2 and TRBJ2-3; the D gene is possibly TRBD2 (5 bases). CDR1 and CDR2 (germline): SGHTA, FQGNSA. The CDR3 consists of 15 residues. The V end lost 5 bases, the J end lost 1 base, and 13 bases lay between the germline ends.

J is TRBJ2-1 and V is TRBV5-1; weak D call: TRBD2 (7 bases). V was pared by 1 base and J by 8 bases, with 16 bases between. The CDR3 contains 15 residues. Germline V gene sequence: CDR1 SGHRS, CDR2 YFSETQ. The DNA for the CDR3 is TGCGCCAGCAGCTTGCGGGCGGGGGCCGGTGATGAGCAGTTCTTC. This gives the protein CASSLRAGAGDEQFF.

V and J are TRBV9 and TRBJ1-2; D ambiguous. V gave up 0 bases and J gave up 3 bases, with 15 bases separating them. The germline CDR1 and CDR2 sequences are SGDLS and YYNGEE. The CDR3 totals 16 residues. The CDR3 bases are TGTGCCAGCAGCGTAGGTGCGGGCGAGACCCACTATGGCTACACCTTC. Its translation is CASSVGAGETHYGYTF.

V gene TRBV5-1 combines with J gene TRBJ2-2, with D possibly being TRBD2 (6 bases). This CDR3 spans 15 amino acids. Trimming removed 4 bases at V and 1 base at J, with 11 bases between. Germline values: CDR1 SGHRS, CDR2 YFSETQ. The CDR3 loop reads CASSMARGNTGELFF. DNA of the CDR3: TGCGCCAGCAGCATGGCGCGGGGGAACACCGGGGAGCTGTTTTTT.

Details on this clone: This sample also contains other DNA sequences that code for the same CDR3. The chain employs TRBV6-1 and TRBJ1-1; TRBD1 aligns across 7 bases. Germline V gene data show CDR1 as MNHNS and CDR2 as SASEGT. The CDR3 covers 14 residues. Trimming removed 6 bases from V and 3 bases from J; junction bases left unmatched: 7. The CDR3 spells CASRIYRGDTEAFF. The CDR3 DNA reads as TGTGCCAGCAGAATTTACAGGGGAGACACTGAAGCTTTCTTT.

The chain combines TRBV6-1 with TRBJ2-5; possibly TRBD2 for D (6 bases). Trimming removed 2 bases at V and 5 bases at J, with 18 bases between. The CDR3 sequence is 16 residues long. The germline CDR1 and CDR2 sequences are MNHNS and SASEGT. CDR3 residues: CASSENRGRRGETQYF. The CDR3 nucleotides are TGTGCCAGCAGTGAAAACCGGGGGAGGAGAGGGGAGACCCAGTACTTC.

This CDR3 is CASSSTSGGDTDTQYF. The CDR3 region has the DNA TGTGCCAGCAGCTCGACTAGCGGGGGGGACACAGATACGCAGTATTTT. The chain links TRBV7-2 to TRBJ2-3; 14 nucleotides line up with TRBD2. Germline V lookup: CDR1 SGHTA, CDR2 FQGNSA. This CDR3 is 16 amino acids long. Losses at the gene ends were 4 bases for V and 2 bases for J; bases not matched to a gene: 2.

The V call is TRBV5-4, the J call TRBJ2-5, with TRBD2 matching over 8 bases. The germline V gene encodes CDR1 SGHNT and CDR2 YYREEE (reference sequence). The CDR3 is 15 amino acids. Unmatched junction bases numbered 9, after V lost 4 bases and J lost 4 bases. CDR3 residues: CASSPGGRGRETQYF. The CDR3 nucleotides read TGTGCCAGCAGCCCGGGGGGGAGAGGCAGAGAGACCCAGTACTTC.

Only a few counts were recorded for this clone. This chain links TRBV15 with TRBJ1-1; D gene ambiguous. Trimming cost V 0 bases and J 0 bases, with 5 bases left between them. The CDR3 covers 14 residues. From germline, CDR1 is LNHNV and CDR2 YYDKDF (reference sequence). CDR3 in DNA: TGTGCCACCAGCAGAGATTTCGTGAACACTGAAGCTTTCTTT. Translating gives CATSRDFVNTEAFF.